This T cell receptor (beta chain) appears in the sequencing data of a study of blood T cell repertoires in COVID-19. Study context: The United States, Italy and Spain provided the acute and convalescent COVID-19 samples. PBMCs, B-cell-depleted T cells, or T cells were the source of the cDNA or gDNA that made up the material.

Generated by immunoSEQ multiplex PCR, the TCRdb table keeps only in-frame clones and is missing some. The data contain 220,000 or so clones, about four fifths of them singletons. Germline lookup yields CDR1 SGHVS and CDR2 FNYEAQ. The CDR3 has 16 residues. Trimming at V came to 5 bases and at J to 5 bases, leaving 8 bases not matched to a gene. The gene calls are TRBV7-6 and TRBJ1-6, with TRBD1 matching over 8 bases. What was sequenced was peripheral blood. This TCR was sampled from a woman aged 55-70 years with acute or convalescent COVID-19. The CDR3, as DNA: TGTGCCAGCAGCCCCGGACAGGGAAGGAATAATTCACCCCTCCACTTT. Its protein product is CASSPGQGRNNSPLHF.